The entry below gives a single T cell receptor (beta chain) sequence along with its context. Its antigen is unidentified. Researchers ran the PCR with 60 Vbeta and 13 Jbeta primers. The repertoire was sequenced with immunoSEQ multiplex PCR; TCRdb's copy has only in-frame clones and lacks some. The sample records roughly 150,000 clones, 60% to 80% being singletons. The study sampled nominally healthy donors, though unrecorded immune exposures were likely. This sample stems from a study of cytomegalovirus exposure and HLA in healthy donors. Study as a whole: Of the donors genotyped, approximately 400 in all, 81% fell in the Caucasian-associated ancestry cluster.

Germline assignment: CDR1 MDHEN and CDR2 SYDVKM. V lost 6 bases, J lost 2 bases, and 6 bases stayed unmatched. CDR3 size: 15 residues. Points from the study as a whole: The study put around 180 TCR beta chains on its list as cytomegalovirus-associated.

Sequencing input: PBMCs. The chain recombines TRBV28 with TRBJ2-5; 10 bases line up with TRBD2. This sequence originates from a man younger than 35 in good health and CMV-seropositive. The CDR3 spells CASRLWTSGQETQYF. The CDR3 nucleotides read TGTGCCAGCAGACTCTGGACTAGCGGACAAGAGACCCAGTACTTC.